A selection of T cell receptor beta chains follows, all from one sample in a study. TCRdb processed the 5' RACE reads anew with MiXCR; each CDR3 protein has one entry. Among roughly 44,000 distinct CDR3 sequences listed, 29% were seen once. The sample taken for sequencing was memory CD4+ T cells sorted from a lymph node. The receptors originated from a female donor with breast cancer. The CDR3 runs from the conserved cysteine through the conserved F or W. The order of the fields is clone size, J gene, V gene, D gene, CDR3 length, CDR3 DNA, CDR3 protein. A D gene is named only where the DNA matches it firmly. Clone size is not always given. Where it is, it says once, few, many or a class for expanded clones.

clone_size: few
j_call: TRBJ2-3
v_call: TRBV18
d_call: NA
cdr3_length: 16
cdr3_nt: TGTGCCAGCTCACCACAAAGTGGGAGAGGCACAGATACGCAGTATTTT
cdr3_aa: CASSPQSGRGTDTQYF

clone_size: few
j_call: TRBJ2-1
v_call: TRBV7-9
d_call: NA
cdr3_length: 16
cdr3_nt: TGTGCCAGCAGCTCCTACCGGGTGCGGGGTGGAAATGAGCAGTTCTTC
cdr3_aa: CASSSYRVRGGNEQFF

clone_size: NA
j_call: TRBJ1-1
v_call: TRBV7-2
d_call: NA
cdr3_length: 13
cdr3_nt: TGTGCCAGCAGCTTAGCTGGTAGGAATGAAGCTTTCTTT
cdr3_aa: CASSLAGRNEAFF

clone_size: NA
j_call: TRBJ2-1
v_call: TRBV7-9
d_call: NA
cdr3_length: 15
cdr3_nt: TGTGCCAGCAGCCCCGATCGAGCGGCCTACAATGAGCAGTTCTTC
cdr3_aa: CASSPDRAAYNEQFF

clone_size: few
j_call: TRBJ1-1
v_call: TRBV27
d_call: NA
cdr3_length: 13
cdr3_nt: TGTGCCAGCAGTTTGGTAGGGGACACTGAAGCTTTCTTT
cdr3_aa: CASSLVGDTEAFF

clone_size: few
j_call: TRBJ2-7
v_call: TRBV25-1
d_call: NA
cdr3_length: 13
cdr3_nt: TGTGCCAGCAGTGAGGGGACCACCTACGAGCAGTACTTC
cdr3_aa: CASSEGTTYEQYF

clone_size: few
j_call: TRBJ1-1
v_call: TRBV2
d_call: NA
cdr3_length: 13
cdr3_nt: TGTGCCAGCAAAAGGGGAACGAACACTGAAGCTTTCTTT
cdr3_aa: CASKRGTNTEAFF

clone_size: medium-sized
j_call: TRBJ2-3
v_call: TRBV6-5
d_call: NA
cdr3_length: 12
cdr3_nt: TGTGCCAGCAGTCCGACACTGAATACGCAGTATTTT
cdr3_aa: CASSPTLNTQYF

clone_size: NA
j_call: TRBJ1-1
v_call: TRBV12-3/TRBV12-4
d_call: NA
cdr3_length: 15
cdr3_nt: TGTGCCAGCAGTACACACCCCCCGGGGAGCACTGAAGCTTTCTTT
cdr3_aa: CASSTHPPGSTEAFF

clone_size: NA
j_call: TRBJ2-1
v_call: TRBV5-1
d_call: TRBD2
cdr3_length: 14
cdr3_nt: TGCGCCAGCAGACGGACTAGCGGCTACAATGAGCAGTTCTTC
cdr3_aa: CASRRTSGYNEQFF

clone_size: many
j_call: TRBJ1-2
v_call: TRBV6-1
d_call: NA
cdr3_length: 12
cdr3_nt: TGTGCCAGCACAAGGGGATACTATGGCTACACCTTC
cdr3_aa: CASTRGYYGYTF

clone_size: NA
j_call: TRBJ1-6
v_call: TRBV27
d_call: NA
cdr3_length: 14
cdr3_nt: TGTGCCAGCAGAACCGGGACGGAAGTTTCACCCCTCCACTTT
cdr3_aa: CASRTGTEVSPLHF

clone_size: NA
j_call: TRBJ2-2
v_call: TRBV27
d_call: NA
cdr3_length: 14
cdr3_nt: TGTGCCAGCAGTTTAGGGGCAAGGGCCGGGGAGCTGTTTTTT
cdr3_aa: CASSLGARAGELFF

clone_size: few
j_call: TRBJ1-6
v_call: TRBV20-1
d_call: TRBD1
cdr3_length: 14
cdr3_nt: TGCAGTGCTAGAGTCAGGGGGCTTGATTCACCCCTCCACTTT
cdr3_aa: CSARVRGLDSPLHF

clone_size: NA
j_call: TRBJ2-1
v_call: TRBV10-3
d_call: TRBD1
cdr3_length: 18
cdr3_nt: TGTGCCATCAGTGGGCCGGGACAGGGACCCGCGACAGGCAATGAGCAGTTCTTC
cdr3_aa: CAISGPGQGPATGNEQFF

clone_size: NA
j_call: TRBJ1-2
v_call: TRBV5-1
d_call: NA
cdr3_length: 15
cdr3_nt: TGCGCCAGCAGCCCCGCTCGGGGGGCCCACTATGGCTACACCTTC
cdr3_aa: CASSPARGAHYGYTF

clone_size: NA
j_call: TRBJ2-1
v_call: TRBV20-1
d_call: TRBD2
cdr3_length: 16
cdr3_nt: TGCAGTGCTAGAGATGGGGGACTAGCGATCTACAATGAGCAGTTCTTC
cdr3_aa: CSARDGGLAIYNEQFF

clone_size: NA
j_call: TRBJ2-7
v_call: TRBV28
d_call: TRBD2
cdr3_length: 14
cdr3_nt: TGTGCCAGCAGATCCGCTGGGGGGGCCTACGAGCAGTACTTC
cdr3_aa: CASRSAGGAYEQYF

clone_size: few
j_call: TRBJ1-2
v_call: TRBV7-9
d_call: NA
cdr3_length: 16
cdr3_nt: TGTGCCAGCAGTACGCAGAGCGGCAGGGGATTCTATGGCTACACCTTC
cdr3_aa: CASSTQSGRGFYGYTF

clone_size: many
j_call: TRBJ1-2
v_call: TRBV7-3
d_call: NA
cdr3_length: 14
cdr3_nt: TGTGCCAGCAGCTTAGAGGCAGGTGTTGGTGGCTACACCTTC
cdr3_aa: CASSLEAGVGGYTF

clone_size: few
j_call: TRBJ1-6
v_call: TRBV6-5
d_call: NA
cdr3_length: 15
cdr3_nt: TGTGCCAGCAGTTACTCATCAGTTGATAATTCACCCCTCCACTTT
cdr3_aa: CASSYSSVDNSPLHF

clone_size: NA
j_call: TRBJ2-7
v_call: TRBV12-3/TRBV12-4
d_call: NA
cdr3_length: 14
cdr3_nt: TGTGCCAGCAGATTTACGACAGGAGACTACGAGCAGTACTTC
cdr3_aa: CASRFTTGDYEQYF

clone_size: few
j_call: TRBJ2-7
v_call: TRBV9
d_call: NA
cdr3_length: 13
cdr3_nt: TGTGCCAGCAGCGTAGAGGGGATGGGGGAGCAGTACTTC
cdr3_aa: CASSVEGMGEQYF

clone_size: NA
j_call: TRBJ2-7
v_call: TRBV7-9
d_call: NA
cdr3_length: 13
cdr3_nt: TGTGCCAGCAGCTCCGCTAAGGGGAGCGAGCGGTACTTC
cdr3_aa: CASSSAKGSERYF